The 5 T cell receptor beta chains reported below all come from one sample, sequenced in a study of T cells in Graves' hyperthyroidism and ophthalmopathy. The source material, RNA transcripts, was used to amplify TCR beta CDR3 regions. Primed by the HTBI set, a first-round RT-PCR was run on the TCR CDR3. From the multiplex PCR reads, TCRdb called clonotypes with MiXCR, one entry per CDR3 protein. The sample has about 250,000 distinct CDR3 sequences, approximately 23% seen once. The source material was blood. The receptors derive from a man aged 30-40 years with Graves' ophthalmopathy.

This chain connects TRBV4-1 to TRBJ2-1; 8 nucleotides agree with TRBD1. The length of the CDR3 is 16 residues. In germline, CDR1 is MGHRA, CDR2 YSYEKL. With V trimmed by 1 base and J by 9 bases, 11 bases remained unmatched. In nucleotides, the CDR3 is TGCGCCAGCAGCCAAGTGTCCCAGGGGGCGCTTAGTGAGCAGTTCTTC. Its protein product is CASSQVSQGALSEQFF.

This clonotype was picked up a small number of times. The V and J genes are TRBV18 and TRBJ2-1, with 7 nucleotides matching TRBD1. Trimming removed 3 bases from V and 5 bases from J; junction bases left unmatched: 10. The germline gives CDR1 KGHSH, CDR2 LQKENI. The CDR3 loop spans 16 amino acids. CDR3 sequence (DNA): TGTGCCAGCTCACCGACGCTAGGACAGGCCCACAATGAGCAGTTCTTC. This gives the protein CASSPTLGQAHNEQFF. The complete variable domain, with remaining parts taken from reference TRBV18 and TRBJ2-1, reads NAGVMQNPRHLVRRRGQEARLRCSPMKGHSHVYWYRQLPEEGLKFMVYLQKENIIDESGMPKERFSAEFPKEGPSILRIQQVVRGDSAAYFCASSPTLGQAHNEQFFGPGTRLTVL.

This clonotype has a single count. This sequence joins TRBV20-1 and TRBJ1-1; 10 bases are shared with TRBD1. V lost 5 bases, J lost 6 bases, and 15 bases stayed unmatched. There are 16 residues in the CDR3. Germline CDR1 and CDR2: DFQATT and SNEGSKA (reference sequence). This CDR3 reads CSASLAPGQGSPEAFF. The CDR3 DNA follows: TGCAGTGCTTCCCTGGCCCCGGGACAGGGGTCCCCTGAAGCTTTCTTT.

In this sample, this clonotype turned up many times. This chain links TRBV27 with TRBJ1-1; D gene ambiguous. V was clipped by 2 bases and J by 0 bases, with 7 bases between them. Germline assignment: CDR1 MNHEY and CDR2 SMNVEV (reference sequence). CDR3 size: 14 residues. The CDR3, as DNA: TGTGCCAGCAGTTTACGGCCCTTGAACACTGAAGCTTTCTTT. This codes for CASSLRPLNTEAFF.

This sequence joins TRBV30 and TRBJ1-6; D call uncertain. The V end was cut by 1 base, the J end by 8 bases, with 15 bases between. The CDR3 loop spans 15 amino acids. The germline V gene has CDR1 GTSNPN and CDR2 SVGIG (reference sequence). DNA for the CDR3: TGTGCCTGGAGTGGTCAGCTTGTCCGGCATTCACCCCTCCACTTT. Its protein product is CAWSGQLVRHSPLHF.